These T cell receptor beta chains were read from a single sample in a study of shared T cell receptors in the human thymus. The assay was immunoSEQ multiplex PCR, and TCRdb's table has in-frame clones only and misses some. This table has approximately 580,000 clones, 75% to 80% appearing once. The data were also submitted as part of a second study, on human thymus T cells.

The sample was thymocytes. The receptors shown here come from a boy under two years old with a congenital heart defect. CDR3s include the opening cysteine and the closing phenylalanine or tryptophan. Fields, in order: V gene, D gene, J gene, clone size, CDR3 DNA, CDR3 protein. D genes are given only for firm matches. Only some rows state a clone size, as once, few, many or a class for expanded clones.

v_gene: TRBV4-1
d_gene: TRBD2
j_gene: TRBJ2-7
abundance: .
CDR3nt: TGCGCCAGCAGCCAAGGGAGCGGGACTAGGGGCTACGAGCAGTACTTC
CDR3aa: CASSQGSGTRGYEQYF

v_gene: TRBV2
d_gene: .
j_gene: TRBJ1-3
abundance: few
CDR3nt: TGTGCCAGCAGTGCGAATAGTCAGGGTCCGACCTCTGGAAACACCATATATTTT
CDR3aa: CASSANSQGPTSGNTIYF

v_gene: TRBV21-1
d_gene: .
j_gene: TRBJ1-5
abundance: .
CDR3nt: TGTGCCAGCAGCAAAGTCACCGGACAGGGCTACAATCAGCCCCAGCATTTT
CDR3aa: CASSKVTGQGYNQPQHF

v_gene: TRBV19
d_gene: TRBD1
j_gene: TRBJ2-5
abundance: .
CDR3nt: TGTGCCAGTAGTCCAGGGGGCCGGGAGACCCAGTACTTC
CDR3aa: CASSPGGRETQYF

v_gene: TRBV5-6
d_gene: .
j_gene: TRBJ2-4
abundance: .
CDR3nt: TGTGCCAGCAGTTCACTGGTGGGGGGCAAAAACATTCAGTACTTC
CDR3aa: CASSSLVGGKNIQYF

v_gene: TRBV9
d_gene: TRBD1
j_gene: TRBJ2-3
abundance: .
CDR3nt: TGTGCCAGCAGCGTACCCTGGGAAGGGACAGGGGCAGATACGCAGTATTTT
CDR3aa: CASSVPWEGTGADTQYF

v_gene: TRBV14
d_gene: TRBD1
j_gene: TRBJ2-7
abundance: .
CDR3nt: TGTGCCAGCAGCCAGGGGTGGACAGGGTTCTCCTACGAGCAGTACTTC
CDR3aa: CASSQGWTGFSYEQYF

v_gene: TRBV29-1
d_gene: .
j_gene: TRBJ1-1
abundance: .
CDR3nt: TGCAGCGTTGAAACAGTCGACATGAACACTGAAGCTTTCTTT
CDR3aa: CSVETVDMNTEAFF

v_gene: TRBV5-4
d_gene: .
j_gene: TRBJ2-3
abundance: few
CDR3nt: TGTGCCAGCAGCTTGGATAGCGGAGGCACAGATACGCAGTATTTT
CDR3aa: CASSLDSGGTDTQYF

v_gene: TRBV6-1
d_gene: .
j_gene: TRBJ2-7
abundance: .
CDR3nt: TGTGCCAGCAGTGAAAGGGGCAGGCCGGTGGGCTACGAGCAGTACTTC
CDR3aa: CASSERGRPVGYEQYF

v_gene: TRBV30
d_gene: .
j_gene: TRBJ2-2
abundance: .
CDR3nt: TGTGCCTGGAGTATCGTCCAGCAGGGCACCGGGGAGCTGTTTTTT
CDR3aa: CAWSIVQQGTGELFF

v_gene: TRBV14
d_gene: .
j_gene: TRBJ1-2
abundance: .
CDR3nt: TGTGCCAGCAGCCAAGTCGTCTGGGGCAGAACTATGGGCTACACCTTC
CDR3aa: CASSQVVWGRTMGYTF

v_gene: TRBV11-2
d_gene: .
j_gene: TRBJ2-3
abundance: .
CDR3nt: TGTGCCAGCAGCCCCGGGGGGCCTAGCGACTCAGATACGCAGTATTTT
CDR3aa: CASSPGGPSDSDTQYF

v_gene: TRBV5-8
d_gene: .
j_gene: TRBJ1-5
abundance: once
CDR3nt: TGTGCCAGCAGCTTGGCCCGGGTGTATAGCAATCAGCCCCAGCATTTT
CDR3aa: CASSLARVYSNQPQHF

v_gene: TRBV11-3
d_gene: .
j_gene: TRBJ1-2
abundance: once
CDR3nt: TGTGCCAGCAGCTTTGCCCTGAGCTATGGCTACACCTTC
CDR3aa: CASSFALSYGYTF

v_gene: TRBV6-1
d_gene: TRBD2
j_gene: TRBJ2-2
abundance: few
CDR3nt: TGTGCCAGCAGTGAGGGACTAGCGGGAGGCAACACCGGGGAGCTGTTTTTT
CDR3aa: CASSEGLAGGNTGELFF

v_gene: TRBV6-5
d_gene: .
j_gene: TRBJ2-3
abundance: .
CDR3nt: TGTGCCAGCAGTTACTTGGGGGGAGCAGATACGCAGTATTTT
CDR3aa: CASSYLGGADTQYF

v_gene: TRBV5-6
d_gene: TRBD2
j_gene: TRBJ2-3
abundance: .
CDR3nt: TGTGCCAGCAGCCAAGGGACTAGCGGGATCACAGATACGCAGTATTTT
CDR3aa: CASSQGTSGITDTQYF

v_gene: TRBV10-3
d_gene: .
j_gene: TRBJ2-7
abundance: .
CDR3nt: TGTGCCATCAGTGGACATCCCTACGAGCAGTACTTC
CDR3aa: CAISGHPYEQYF

v_gene: TRBV15
d_gene: TRBD1
j_gene: TRBJ2-7
abundance: few
CDR3nt: TGTGCCACCAGCAGAGATCGGCGACTTTCCTGGGACAGGGGATTATGCGAGCAGTACTTC
CDR3aa: CATSRDRRLSWDRGLCEQYF

v_gene: TRBV19
d_gene: TRBD1
j_gene: TRBJ1-1
abundance: .
CDR3nt: TGTGCCAGTAGATCAACCGGGACAGGGGCAAAAGAGGGAAGGATCCGCACTGAAGCTTTCTTT
CDR3aa: CASRSTGTGAKEGRIRTEAFF

v_gene: TRBV7-2
d_gene: .
j_gene: TRBJ1-3
abundance: .
CDR3nt: TGTGCCAGCAGCTTAGGGCCAGGGCCTGGAAACACCATATATTTT
CDR3aa: CASSLGPGPGNTIYF

v_gene: TRBV29-1
d_gene: TRBD1
j_gene: TRBJ2-7
abundance: .
CDR3nt: TGCAGCGTGAGGGGGCAGGGGGCATCCTACGAGCAGTACTTC
CDR3aa: CSVRGQGASYEQYF

v_gene: TRBV2
d_gene: TRBD2
j_gene: TRBJ2-7
abundance: .
CDR3nt: TGTGCCAGCAGTCCCCGCCCGCGGGAGAGGTACGAGCAGTACTTC
CDR3aa: CASSPRPRERYEQYF

v_gene: TRBV7-8
d_gene: .
j_gene: TRBJ2-5
abundance: .
CDR3nt: TGTGCCAGCAGCTTAGGGGCGGGCTCTCAAGAGACCCAGTACTTC
CDR3aa: CASSLGAGSQETQYF

v_gene: TRBV6-1
d_gene: TRBD2
j_gene: TRBJ2-1
abundance: .
CDR3nt: TGTGCCAGCAGTGAAGCGGGCGCGGGAGTTCAAAATGAGCAGTTCTTC
CDR3aa: CASSEAGAGVQNEQFF

v_gene: TRBV5-1
d_gene: .
j_gene: TRBJ2-1
abundance: .
CDR3nt: TGCGCCAGCAGCAGAACTAGCTCCTACAATGAGCAGTTCTTC
CDR3aa: CASSRTSSYNEQFF

v_gene: TRBV28
d_gene: .
j_gene: TRBJ1-5
abundance: .
CDR3nt: TGTGCCAGCAGCATTTTCGCACCGGGCAATCAGCCCCAGCATTTT
CDR3aa: CASSIFAPGNQPQHF

v_gene: TRBV6-1
d_gene: TRBD2
j_gene: TRBJ2-3
abundance: .
CDR3nt: TGTGCCAGCAGTGTCCCGGGACTAGCGGGAGTATTGACAGATACGCAGTATTTT
CDR3aa: CASSVPGLAGVLTDTQYF

v_gene: TRBV4-2
d_gene: .
j_gene: TRBJ2-5
abundance: .
CDR3nt: TGTGCCAGCAGCCAAGTATCAAGCTCCCAAGAGACCCAGTACTTC
CDR3aa: CASSQVSSSQETQYF

v_gene: TRBV6-5
d_gene: .
j_gene: TRBJ1-3
abundance: .
CDR3nt: TGTGCCAGCAGTTACCAAGGGGGAGAGGGAAGAAACACCATATATTTT
CDR3aa: CASSYQGGEGRNTIYF

v_gene: TRBV29-1
d_gene: .
j_gene: TRBJ1-4
abundance: .
CDR3nt: TGCAGCGTGGCGGGGCGGGCTAATGAAAAACTGTTTTTT
CDR3aa: CSVAGRANEKLFF

v_gene: TRBV14
d_gene: TRBD1
j_gene: TRBJ1-2
abundance: .
CDR3nt: TGTGCCAGCAGCCGGGACAGAAACTATGGCTACACCTTC
CDR3aa: CASSRDRNYGYTF

v_gene: TRBV7-9
d_gene: TRBD1
j_gene: TRBJ1-2
abundance: once
CDR3nt: TGTGCCAGCAGCTTGGACAGGGGGCGCGACTATGGCTACACCTTC
CDR3aa: CASSLDRGRDYGYTF

v_gene: TRBV29-1
d_gene: TRBD2
j_gene: TRBJ2-3
abundance: .
CDR3nt: TGCAGCGAAGGGACTAGCGGGGACACAGATACGCAGTATTTT
CDR3aa: CSEGTSGDTDTQYF